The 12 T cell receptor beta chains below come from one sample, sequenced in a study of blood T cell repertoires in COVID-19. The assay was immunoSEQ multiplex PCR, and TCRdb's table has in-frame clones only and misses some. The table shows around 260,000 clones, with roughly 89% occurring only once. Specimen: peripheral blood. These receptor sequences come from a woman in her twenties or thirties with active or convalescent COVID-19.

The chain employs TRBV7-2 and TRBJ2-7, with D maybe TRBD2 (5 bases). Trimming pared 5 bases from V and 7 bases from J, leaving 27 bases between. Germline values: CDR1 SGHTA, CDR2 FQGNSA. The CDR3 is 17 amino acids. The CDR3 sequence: CASSLFVPSAGLKEQYF. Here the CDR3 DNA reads TGTGCCAGCAGCCTCTTTGTCCCTTCGGCGGGCCTGAAGGAGCAGTACTTC.

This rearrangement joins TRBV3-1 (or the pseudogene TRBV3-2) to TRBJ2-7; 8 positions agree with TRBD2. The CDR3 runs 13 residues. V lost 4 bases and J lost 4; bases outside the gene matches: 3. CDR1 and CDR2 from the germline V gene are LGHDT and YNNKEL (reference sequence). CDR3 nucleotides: TGTGCCAGCAGCCGCGGGGGGCGGTACGAGCAGTACTTC. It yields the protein CASSRGGRYEQYF.

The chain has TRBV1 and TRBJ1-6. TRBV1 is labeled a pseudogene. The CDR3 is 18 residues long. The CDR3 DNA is TGCACCAGCAGCCAAGATATCAGGGTTACAGCGGGAGAGTCACCCCTCCACTTT. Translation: CTSSQDIRVTAGESPLHF.

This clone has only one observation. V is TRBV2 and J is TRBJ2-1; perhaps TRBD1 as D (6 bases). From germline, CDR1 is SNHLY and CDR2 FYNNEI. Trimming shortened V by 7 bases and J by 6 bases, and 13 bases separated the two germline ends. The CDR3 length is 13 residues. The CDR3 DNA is TGTGCCAGCAAACACAGGGAAGTCAATGAGCAGTTCTTC. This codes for CASKHREVNEQFF.

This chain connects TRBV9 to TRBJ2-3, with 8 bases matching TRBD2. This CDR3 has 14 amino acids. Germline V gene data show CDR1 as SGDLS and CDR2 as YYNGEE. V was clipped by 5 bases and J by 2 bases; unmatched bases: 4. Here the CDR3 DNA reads TGTGCCAGCAGTAAGACTAGCGCCACAGATACGCAGTATTTT. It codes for CASSKTSATDTQYF.

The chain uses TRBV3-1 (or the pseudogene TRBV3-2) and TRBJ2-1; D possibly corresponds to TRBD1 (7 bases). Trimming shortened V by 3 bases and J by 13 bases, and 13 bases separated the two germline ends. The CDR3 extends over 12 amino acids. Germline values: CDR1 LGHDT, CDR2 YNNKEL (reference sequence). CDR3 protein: CASSHTGAGQFF. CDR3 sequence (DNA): TGTGCCAGCAGCCACACAGGGGCGGGACAGTTCTTC.

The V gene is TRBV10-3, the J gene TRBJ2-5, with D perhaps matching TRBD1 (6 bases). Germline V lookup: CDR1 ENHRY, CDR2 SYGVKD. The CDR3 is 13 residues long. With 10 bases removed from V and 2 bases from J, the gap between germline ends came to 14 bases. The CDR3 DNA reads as TGTGCCACTCGACAGGACCAACAAGAGACCCAGTACTTC. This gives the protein CATRQDQQETQYF.

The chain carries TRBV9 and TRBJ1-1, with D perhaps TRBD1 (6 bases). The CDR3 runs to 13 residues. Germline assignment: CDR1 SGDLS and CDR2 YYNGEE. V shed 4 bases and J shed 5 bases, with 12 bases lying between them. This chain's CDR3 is CASSRTEGTEAFF. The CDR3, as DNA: TGTGCCAGCAGCCGGACAGAGGGAACTGAAGCTTTCTTT.

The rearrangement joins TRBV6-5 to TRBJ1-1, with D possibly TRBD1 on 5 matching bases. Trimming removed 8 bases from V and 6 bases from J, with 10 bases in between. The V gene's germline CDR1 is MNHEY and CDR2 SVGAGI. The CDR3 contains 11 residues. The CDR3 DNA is TGTGCCAGCCTACAGGCCCCTGAAGCTTTCTTT. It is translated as CASLQAPEAFF.

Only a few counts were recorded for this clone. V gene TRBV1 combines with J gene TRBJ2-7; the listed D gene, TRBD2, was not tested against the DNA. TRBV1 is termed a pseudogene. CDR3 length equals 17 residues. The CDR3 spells CTSSHETSGGPSYEQYF. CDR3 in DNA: TGCACCAGCAGCCACGAGACTAGCGGGGGGCCAAGCTACGAGCAGTACTTC.

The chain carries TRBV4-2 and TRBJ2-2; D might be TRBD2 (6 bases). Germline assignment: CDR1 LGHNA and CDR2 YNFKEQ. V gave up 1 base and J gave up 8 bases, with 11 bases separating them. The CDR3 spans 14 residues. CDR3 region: CASSQGTREGELFF. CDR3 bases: TGTGCCAGCAGCCAAGGGACCCGGGAGGGGGAGCTGTTTTTT.

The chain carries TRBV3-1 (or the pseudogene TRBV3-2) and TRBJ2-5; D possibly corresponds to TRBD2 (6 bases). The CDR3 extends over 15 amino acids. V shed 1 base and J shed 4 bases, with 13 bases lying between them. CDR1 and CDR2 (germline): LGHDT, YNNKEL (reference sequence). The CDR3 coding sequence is TGTGCCAGCAGCCAAGTTCGGGGACTGGGAGAGACCCAGTACTTC. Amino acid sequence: CASSQVRGLGETQYF.